The 2 T cell receptor beta chains below all came from one sample that was sequenced in a study of identical twins. TCRdb ran MiXCR on the 5' RACE reads and lists one entry per CDR3 protein. Seen here are 230,000 or so distinct CDR3 sequences, about 8.3% observed once, and the top ten hold less than 4%. The sample was also linked to a second study, of yellow fever vaccine responses in identical twins.

Sequenced input: CD8+ T cells sorted from blood. The receptors here all came from a young woman in good health.

This clonotype was found many times. The V gene is TRBV20-1, the J gene TRBJ2-7; 13 positions agree with TRBD2. V lost 1 base to trimming and J lost 4 bases; unmatched junction nucleotides: 1. Germline V gene data show CDR1 as DFQATT and CDR2 as SNEGSKA (reference sequence). CDR3 length: 14 amino acids. The CDR3 region is CSARVTSGGYEQYF. The CDR3 DNA is TGCAGTGCTAGAGTGACTAGCGGGGGGTACGAGCAGTACTTC.

This chain links TRBV29-1 with TRBJ1-1; D ambiguous. The germline V gene encodes CDR1 SQVTM and CDR2 ANQGSEA. This CDR3 is 11 amino acids long. The V end lost 0 bases, the J end lost 4 bases, and 3 bases lay between the germline ends. The CDR3 bases are TGCAGCGTTGAAGACAGCACTGAAGCTTTCTTT. Amino acids: CSVEDSTEAFF.